Below, 26 T cell receptor beta chains from the same sample are listed, as sequenced in a study of T-cell memory formation after mild COVID-19. TCRdb called the 5' RACE reads again in MiXCR, with one record for every CDR3 protein. The sample has some 68,000 distinct CDR3 sequences, around 15% seen once. Sequencing input: PBMCs or a T cell subset sorted from them (not recorded which). The receptors were gathered from an adult woman who had mild COVID-19 (a few samples of this study predate the infection). Cell type and time point are not known.

The rearrangement joins TRBV5-4 to TRBJ1-2, with D unresolved. The ends were cut back, 1 base at V and 8 bases at J, with 6 bases in the middle. This CDR3 has 11 residues. CDR1 is SGHNT and CDR2 is YYREEE in the germline V gene (reference sequence). The CDR3 nucleotides read TGTGCCAGCAGCTTGTTATGGGGCTACACCTTC. Its protein is CASSLLWGYTF.

The rearrangement uses TRBV27 and TRBJ1-5, with 7 nucleotides matching TRBD1. CDR1 and CDR2 (germline): MNHEY, SMNVEV (reference sequence). The CDR3 has 15 residues. The V gene end was trimmed by 5 bases and the J gene end by 4 bases; junction bases not matched to a gene: 8. CDR3 amino acids: CASSVQGSTNQPQHF. CDR3 coding DNA: TGTGCCAGCAGTGTACAGGGGTCGACGAATCAGCCCCAGCATTTT.

The J gene is TRBJ2-5, the V gene TRBV7-6, with a weak D call TRBD2 (6 bases). This CDR3 region has 14 residues. CDR1 is SGHVS and CDR2 is FNYEAQ in the germline V gene. V lost 4 bases and J lost 4, with 13 bases in between. The CDR3 sequence: CASSSYEGGETQYF. The CDR3 DNA reads TGTGCCAGCAGCTCCTACGAGGGAGGAGAGACCCAGTACTTC.

There are a few counts of this clonotype. The chain joins TRBV7-2 to TRBJ2-3, with TRBD2 matching 12 bases. The CDR3 runs 15 residues. Per the germline V gene, CDR1 is SGHTA and CDR2 is FQGNSA. The trim removed 5 bases at V and 5 bases at J, leaving 5 bases unmatched. The CDR3 DNA reads TGTGCCAGCAGCCCTAGCGGGGGGGCAGGAGATACGCAGTATTTT. This gives the protein CASSPSGGAGDTQYF.

This CDR3 is CSARDVNRGRYEQYF. DNA of the CDR3: TGCAGTGCTAGAGATGTGAATCGGGGGCGATACGAGCAGTACTTC. V gene TRBV20-1 combines with J gene TRBJ2-7; D tentatively reads TRBD1 or TRBD2 (6 bases each). Looked up from germline, CDR1 is DFQATT and CDR2 is SNEGSKA (reference sequence). V was cut by 0 bases and J by 4 bases, with 16 bases left in between. The length of the CDR3 is 15 residues.

This clonotype has more than one count but fewer than ten. The rearrangement uses TRBV7-7 and TRBJ2-7, with 9 positions matching TRBD1. With V trimmed by 6 bases and J by 3 bases, 9 bases remained unmatched. Per the germline V gene, CDR1 is SSHAT and CDR2 is FNYEAQ (reference sequence). The CDR3 sequence is 15 residues long. The CDR3 region is CASSEGTGIYYEQYF. The CDR3 region has the DNA TGTGCCAGCAGTGAGGGGACAGGGATTTACTACGAGCAGTACTTC.

The chain carries TRBV6-1 and TRBJ2-3, with 10 nucleotides matching TRBD1. V trimming: 4 bases; J trimming: 5 bases; junction bases outside the gene matches: 6. The germline V gene has CDR1 MNHNS and CDR2 SASEGT. This CDR3 has 15 amino acids. The chain's CDR3 is CASSGPGTGVDTQYF. CDR3 bases: TGTGCCAGCAGTGGACCCGGGACAGGGGTAGATACGCAGTATTTT.

This clonotype has more than one count but fewer than ten. The rearrangement uses TRBV7-6 and TRBJ1-2; tentative D call: TRBD1 (6 bases). This CDR3 is built from 15 residues. Deletions cut 3 bases from V and 4 bases from J, with 15 bases between. The germline V gene has CDR1 SGHVS and CDR2 FNYEAQ. The CDR3 region is CASSFSGVSSYGYTF. The CDR3 DNA follows: TGTGCCAGCAGCTTTTCAGGGGTTTCGTCCTATGGCTACACCTTC.

This clonotype occurred a few times. The chain links TRBV4-2 to TRBJ2-1; no firm D call. Germline V gene lookup returns CDR1 LGHNA and CDR2 YNFKEQ. The CDR3 covers 12 residues. The ends were cut back, 3 bases at V and 5 bases at J, with 5 bases in the middle. The CDR3: CASSHRDNEQFF. The CDR3 DNA reads TGTGCCAGCAGCCATCGCGACAATGAGCAGTTCTTC.

This clonotype turned up a few times. The chain uses TRBV7-9 and TRBJ1-1; 12 bases match TRBD1. J was trimmed by 4 bases and V by 5 bases; bases with no gene match: 8. Germline loops: CDR1 SEHNR, CDR2 FQNEAQ (reference sequence). This CDR3 has 16 residues. The CDR3 region is CASSRDRGLEVTEAFF. DNA of the CDR3: TGTGCCAGCAGCCGGGACAGGGGGCTTGAGGTCACTGAAGCTTTCTTT.

The chain couples TRBV4-1 to TRBJ2-3; 9 nucleotides agree with TRBD1. The trim removed 3 bases at V and 3 bases at J, leaving 10 bases unmatched. CDR1 is MGHRA, CDR2 YSYEKL, per germline. The CDR3 totals 17 residues. The CDR3 DNA sequence: TGCGCCAGCAGCCAGGGCCCGGGACAGGGCTCGACAGATACGCAGTATTTT. Residues: CASSQGPGQGSTDTQYF.

This clonotype occurred a few times. The chain combines TRBV5-6 with TRBJ2-1; the D is unclear. From germline, CDR1 is SGHDT and CDR2 YYEEEE. With 1 base removed from V and 7 bases from J, the gap between germline ends came to 15 bases. The CDR3 has 15 residues. Here the CDR3 reads CASSLSSSSLNEQFF. The DNA of the CDR3 is TGTGCCAGCAGCTTGTCGTCGAGTTCCCTTAATGAGCAGTTCTTC.

The rearrangement links TRBV29-1 to TRBJ1-2; D is undetermined. Germline values: CDR1 SQVTM, CDR2 ANQGSEA. With 7 bases removed from V and 0 bases from J, the gap between germline ends came to 12 bases. The CDR3 runs to 13 residues. CDR3 in amino acids: CSAESPANYGYTF. The DNA of the CDR3 is TGCAGCGCCGAGAGCCCCGCTAACTATGGCTACACCTTC.

This clonotype was counted a few times. The rearrangement links TRBV12-3 or TRBV12-4 to TRBJ2-2, with 11 bases that match TRBD2. After removal of 6 bases from V and 1 base from J, the junction contained 10 bases not matched to a gene. CDR3 length: 18 residues. Written as DNA, the CDR3 is TGTGCCAGCAGGCCATCGCTAGCGGGGGGCCAGAACACCGGGGAGCTGTTTTTT. Amino acid sequence: CASRPSLAGGQNTGELFF.

The rearrangement links TRBV24-1 to TRBJ1-6; D is undetermined. The CDR3 spans 12 residues. V was trimmed by 4 bases and J by 5 bases, leaving 2 bases between them. Germline CDR1 reads KGHDR; CDR2 reads SFDVKD. The CDR3 protein is CATSEDNSPLHF. CDR3 sequence (DNA): TGTGCCACCAGTGAAGATAATTCACCCCTCCACTTT.

This chain links TRBV24-1 with TRBJ2-1, with 10 bases aligning to TRBD2. Germline CDR1 reads KGHDR; CDR2 reads SFDVKD. The CDR3 extends over 15 amino acids. V shed 1 base, J shed 6 bases, and the junction held 2 bases outside the gene matches. As DNA, the CDR3 is TGTGCCACCAGTGATTTAAGCGGGAGGGCCAATGAGCAGTTCTTC. Its protein is CATSDLSGRANEQFF.

This clonotype turned up a few times. The chain links TRBV29-1 to TRBJ2-1; D not resolved. The CDR3 totals 11 residues. Germline V gene data show CDR1 as SQVTM and CDR2 as ANQGSEA. V dropped 0 bases and J dropped 9 bases, with 6 bases sitting between them. CDR3 DNA sequence: TGCAGCGTTGAAGATCTAGGTGAGCAGTTCTTC. Its protein is CSVEDLGEQFF.

This clonotype was observed a handful of times. The chain couples TRBV27 to TRBJ1-2; TRBD1 matches at 12 bases. CDR3 length: 16 residues. Germline V CDR1 and CDR2: MNHEY, SMNVEV (reference sequence). Germline trimming cut 4 bases from V and 4 bases from J; bases unmatched to any gene: 7. The DNA of the CDR3 is TGTGCCAGCAGTTCGCCGGGACAGGGGGCCCCCTATGGCTACACCTTC. It translates to CASSSPGQGAPYGYTF.

The rearrangement links TRBV7-6 to TRBJ2-2; D is unresolved. Germline V gene sequence: CDR1 SGHVS, CDR2 FNYEAQ. V lost 6 bases and J 6 bases, leaving 14 bases between the germline ends. This CDR3 has 14 amino acids. The CDR3 reads CASSPKLEPGELFF. DNA for the CDR3: TGTGCCAGCAGTCCCAAGTTAGAGCCCGGGGAGCTGTTTTTT.

V is TRBV12-3 or TRBV12-4 and J is TRBJ2-5; D is unresolved. The CDR3 consists of 15 residues. The V end lost 7 bases, the J end lost 2 bases, and 17 bases lay between the germline ends. DNA for the CDR3: TGTGCCAGCACTTACCATGATGGGAATCAAGAGACCCAGTACTTC. Its protein is CASTYHDGNQETQYF.

The chain links TRBV11-3 to TRBJ2-7, with D tentatively TRBD1 (6 bases). The germline V gene has CDR1 SGHNT and CDR2 YENEEA. With 4 bases removed from V and 0 bases from J, the gap between germline ends came to 16 bases. This CDR3 comprises 16 residues. CDR3 region: CASSSPVGQNSYEQYF. The CDR3 DNA is TGTGCCAGCAGCTCCCCGGTAGGACAGAACTCCTACGAGCAGTACTTC. The full variable domain, in which reference TRBV11-3 and TRBJ2-7 provide the parts outside the CDR3, is EAGVVQSPRYKIIEKKQPVAFWCNPISGHNTLYWYLQNLGQGPELLIRYENEEAVDDSQLPKDRFSAERLKGVDSTLKIQPAELGDSAVYLCASSSPVGQNSYEQYFGPGTRLTVT.

This clonotype was detected only a few times. CDR3 region: CSARDGGTGDTEAFF. The CDR3 DNA sequence: TGCAGTGCTAGAGATGGTGGGACAGGGGACACTGAAGCTTTCTTT. The chain is built from TRBV20-1 and TRBJ1-1; 10 bases align to TRBD1. V shed 0 bases, J shed 3 bases, and the junction held 4 bases outside the gene matches. Germline V gene lookup returns CDR1 DFQATT and CDR2 SNEGSKA (reference sequence). This CDR3 has 15 residues.

This clonotype was counted between two and nine times. The rearrangement links TRBV29-1 to TRBJ2-3, with D possibly being TRBD1 (5 bases). CDR3 length: 14 amino acids. The ends were cut back, 3 bases at V and 6 bases at J, with 16 bases in the middle. Germline CDR1 and CDR2: SQVTM and ANQGSEA. The CDR3 here is CSVDGSTAPDTQYF. CDR3 DNA: TGCAGCGTTGATGGGTCGACAGCCCCGGATACGCAGTATTTT.

This clonotype was counted only a few times. V usage is TRBV9 and J usage is TRBJ2-6, with D tentatively TRBD1 or TRBD2 (6 bases each). This CDR3 is built from 15 residues. Germline lookup yields CDR1 SGDLS and CDR2 YYNGEE. V shed 3 bases and J shed 2 bases, with 9 bases lying between them. The CDR3 sequence is CASSEGGPGANVLTF. CDR3 nucleotides: TGTGCCAGCAGCGAGGGGGGACCTGGGGCCAACGTCCTGACTTTC.

The J gene is TRBJ1-1, the V gene TRBV6-4; no clear D gene. V lost 6 bases and J lost 2, with 10 bases in between. The CDR3 covers 13 residues. Looked up from germline, CDR1 is MRHNA and CDR2 is SNTAGT. Here the CDR3 reads CASRRTENTEAFF. DNA of the CDR3: TGTGCCAGCAGGCGGACGGAAAACACTGAAGCTTTCTTT.

This clonotype came up once. The chain carries TRBV6-2 or TRBV6-3 and TRBJ2-1, with a weak D call TRBD2 (6 bases). The CDR3 spans 14 residues. Per germline, CDR1 MNHEY and CDR2 SVGEGT. V lost 0 bases and J 8 bases, leaving 11 bases between the germline ends. The CDR3 reads CASSYSEGFDEQFF. The CDR3 coding sequence is TGTGCCAGCAGTTACTCGGAGGGTTTCGATGAGCAGTTCTTC.